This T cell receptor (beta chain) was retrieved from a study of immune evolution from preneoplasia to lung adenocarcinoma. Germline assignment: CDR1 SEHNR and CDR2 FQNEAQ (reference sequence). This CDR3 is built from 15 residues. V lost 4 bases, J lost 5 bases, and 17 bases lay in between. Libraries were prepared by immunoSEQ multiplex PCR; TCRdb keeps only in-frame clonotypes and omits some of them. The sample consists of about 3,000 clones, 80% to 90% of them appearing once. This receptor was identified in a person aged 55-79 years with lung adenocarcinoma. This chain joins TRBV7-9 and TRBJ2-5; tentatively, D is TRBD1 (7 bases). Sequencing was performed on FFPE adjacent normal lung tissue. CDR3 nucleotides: TGTGCCAGCAGCTCCCCCCGGACAGGAGGGGAGACCCAGTACTTC. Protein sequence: CASSSPRTGGETQYF.